The clone carrying this TCR beta chain was seen only once. The data were obtained in a study of blood T cell repertoires in COVID-19. Germline V CDR1 and CDR2: SGHDT, YYEEEE. J was trimmed by 6 bases and V by 4 bases; bases with no gene match: 9. The length of the CDR3 is 15 residues. Assay: immunoSEQ multiplex PCR; the TCRdb copy retains only in-frame clones and omits some. Counted here are around 370,000 clones, around 91% occurring once; the ten biggest clones make up less than 3.5%. The V call is TRBV5-6, the J call TRBJ1-2; 10 nucleotides agree with TRBD1. The TCR comes from a young woman who had recovered from COVID-19. The sequencing sample was made of peripheral blood. The CDR3 sequence is CASSRGQGLGDGYTF. CDR3 DNA sequence: TGTGCCAGCAGCCGGGGACAGGGGTTAGGTGATGGCTACACCTTC.